This entry lists 22 T cell receptor beta chains sequenced from one sample in a study of cytomegalovirus exposure and HLA in healthy donors. The study ran its PCR with 60 Vbeta and 13 Jbeta primers. Measured with immunoSEQ multiplex PCR; TCRdb has only the in-frame clones, and not every one. The data contain 190,000 or so clones, around 79% of them singletons. The sequenced sample consisted of PBMCs. Receptors were obtained from a male donor in good health and CMV-seropositive.

The chain couples TRBV4-2 to TRBJ1-1, with D perhaps TRBD1 (5 bases). Trimming removed 0 bases at V and 7 bases at J, with 6 bases between. This CDR3 is 12 amino acids long. Germline-derived CDR1 and CDR2 are LGHNA and YNFKEQ. The chain's CDR3 is CASSQEGGEAFF. In DNA form, the CDR3 reads TGTGCCAGCAGCCAAGAGGGGGGTGAAGCTTTCTTT.

The rearrangement links TRBV5-4 to TRBJ2-3; 9 bases are a match to TRBD2. CDR3 length equals 16 residues. J gave up 2 bases and V 3 bases, and 7 bases lay outside the gene matches. Germline V gives CDR1 SGHNT, CDR2 YYREEE (reference sequence). The CDR3 loop is CASSSGTSPSTDTQYF. For the CDR3, the DNA is TGTGCCAGCAGCTCCGGGACTAGCCCCTCCACAGATACGCAGTATTTT.

The chain uses TRBV25-1 and TRBJ2-7; 7 bases agree with TRBD1. J was trimmed by 4 bases and V by 8 bases; bases with no gene match: 2. This CDR3 comprises 11 residues. Germline loops: CDR1 MGHDK, CDR2 SYGVNS. CDR3 sequence: CASRQGYEQYF. CDR3 bases: TGTGCCAGCCGACAGGGTTACGAGCAGTACTTC.

The V and J genes are TRBV13 and TRBJ2-7, with 9 bases aligning to TRBD1. The CDR3 loop spans 14 amino acids. In germline, CDR1 is PRHDT, CDR2 FYEKMQ (reference sequence). J gave up 6 bases and V 5 bases, and 8 bases lay outside the gene matches. The chain's CDR3 is CASSPGTGSGEQYF. In DNA form, the CDR3 reads TGTGCCAGCAGCCCCGGGACAGGGTCGGGCGAGCAGTACTTC.

This chain connects TRBV9 to TRBJ1-1; D gene unclear. CDR1 and CDR2 from the germline V gene are SGDLS and YYNGEE. Trimming removed 0 bases from V and 4 bases from J, with 10 bases in between. The CDR3 is 14 residues long. The CDR3 coding sequence is TGTGCCAGCAGCGTAGTGGGCCGCAGCACTGAAGCTTTCTTT. This codes for CASSVVGRSTEAFF.

With respect to this clone: One junction end disagrees with the germline gene, perhaps due to a read error. J is TRBJ2-7 and V is TRBV13; D not certain. Germline CDR1 and CDR2: PRHDT and FYEKMQ (reference sequence). The CDR3 has 14 residues. CDR3 amino acids: CARSSQQILGEQYF. The CDR3, as DNA: TGTGCCCGCAGCTCCCAACAAATCCTTGGCGAGCAGTACTTC.

This chain uses TRBV7-2 with TRBJ2-7; 8 bases fit TRBD1. V lost 3 bases, J lost 6 bases, and 4 bases stayed unmatched. The germline CDR1 and CDR2 sequences are SGHTA and FQGNSA. This CDR3 contains 13 residues. DNA for the CDR3: TGTGCCAGCAGCTTCCCACAGGGGGTCGAGCAGTACTTC. This codes for CASSFPQGVEQYF.

This chain uses TRBV20-1 with TRBJ1-2; D gene ambiguous. In germline, CDR1 is DFQATT, CDR2 SNEGSKA (reference sequence). The CDR3 consists of 10 residues. Between the trimmed V and J ends, which lost 6 bases and 8 bases, there was a span of 10 bases. In DNA, the CDR3 is TGCAGTGCCTGGGCCGGCGGCTACACCTTC. It yields the protein CSAWAGGYTF.

The chain is built from TRBV7-9 and TRBJ2-7, with TRBD1 matching over 8 bases. CDR1 and CDR2 from the germline V gene are SEHNR and FQNEAQ (reference sequence). V shed 5 bases and J 5 bases; nucleotides not matched to a gene: 5. This CDR3 comprises 13 residues. The CDR3 DNA follows: TGTGCCAGCAGCCCGACAGGGGTCGACGAGCAGTACTTC. Its translation: CASSPTGVDEQYF.

This clone was picked up a small number of times. The rearrangement uses TRBV7-2 and TRBJ1-4; D remains ambiguous. Germline V gene data show CDR1 as SGHTA and CDR2 as FQGNSA. V lost 4 bases and J 0 bases, leaving 9 bases between the germline ends. This CDR3 is built from 15 residues. The CDR3: CASSSRGATNEKLFF. CDR3 coding DNA: TGTGCCAGCAGCTCACGGGGAGCAACTAATGAAAAACTGTTTTTT. The full variable domain, completed using reference TRBV7-2 and TRBJ1-4, is GAGVSQSPSNKVTEKGKDVELRCDPISGHTALYWYRQSLGQGLEFLIYFQGNSAPDKSGLPSDRFSAERTGGSVSTLTIQRTQQEDSAVYLCASSSRGATNEKLFFGSGTQLSVL.

The V gene is TRBV15, the J gene TRBJ1-5, with TRBD1 matching 7 bases. There are 16 residues in the CDR3. CDR1 is LNHNV and CDR2 is YYDKDF in the germline V gene (reference sequence). Losses at the gene ends were 0 bases for V and 0 bases for J; bases not matched to a gene: 2. The CDR3: CATSRDGTDSNQPQHF. The CDR3 region has the DNA TGTGCCACCAGCAGAGACGGGACAGATAGCAATCAGCCCCAGCATTTT. The full variable domain, in which reference TRBV15 and TRBJ1-5 provide the parts outside the CDR3, is DAMVIQNPRYQVTQFGKPVTLSCSQTLNHNVMYWYQQKSSQAPKLLFHYYDKDFNNEADTPDNFQSRRPNTSFCFLDIRSPGLGDTAMYLCATSRDGTDSNQPQHFGDGTRLSIL.

The rearrangement joins TRBV5-4 to TRBJ2-5; TRBD2 might be the D (6 bases). CDR1 and CDR2 (germline): SGHNT, YYREEE (reference sequence). The CDR3 contains 14 residues. Between the trimmed V and J ends, which lost 4 bases and 3 bases, there was a span of 13 bases. As DNA, the CDR3 is TGTGCCAGCAGCCCCCGCGGGGCGGAAGAGACCCAGTACTTC. This codes for CASSPRGAEETQYF.

The chain links TRBV7-9 to TRBJ2-7, with D maybe TRBD2 (7 bases). Per the germline V gene, CDR1 is SEHNR and CDR2 is FQNEAQ (reference sequence). With 1 base removed from V and 7 bases from J, the gap between germline ends came to 14 bases. The CDR3 is 14 amino acids. CDR3 protein: CASSLEGGTGEQYF. In DNA form, the CDR3 reads TGTGCCAGCAGCTTAGAGGGGGGGACGGGGGAGCAGTACTTC.

The chain has TRBV27 and TRBJ2-3, with 10 bases that match TRBD2. Germline V lookup: CDR1 MNHEY, CDR2 SMNVEV (reference sequence). The CDR3 totals 16 residues. V lost 3 bases to trimming and J lost 2 bases; unmatched junction nucleotides: 5. DNA for the CDR3: TGTGCCAGCAGTTTCGGGCTAGCGGGAGACACAGATACGCAGTATTTT. This encodes CASSFGLAGDTDTQYF.

This clone was observed a few times. At one of its ends the junction is not consistent with the germline gene, which may arise from a read error. The V call is TRBV14, the J call TRBJ1-6, with D tentatively TRBD1 (6 bases). CDR3 length: 14 amino acids. Germline loops: CDR1 SGHDN, CDR2 FVKESK. Here the CDR3 reads CASSKETGSSPLHF. In DNA form, the CDR3 reads TGTGCCAGCAGCAAAGAGACAGGAAGTTCACCCCTCCACTTT.

The J gene is TRBJ1-5, the V gene TRBV9; D not resolved. The CDR3 is made up of 12 amino acids. Germline assignment: CDR1 SGDLS and CDR2 YYNGEE. V lost 0 bases and J lost 11, with 9 bases in between. The CDR3 spells CASSVDGGSQHF. CDR3 nucleotide sequence: TGTGCCAGCAGCGTAGATGGAGGGTCCCAGCATTTT.

This sequence joins TRBV4-1 and TRBJ2-1, with 9 nucleotides matching TRBD2. The V and J ends lost 1 base and 0 bases, in that order; junction bases with no gene match: 1. The V gene's germline CDR1 is MGHRA and CDR2 YSYEKL. This CDR3 spans 16 amino acids. The CDR3 spells CASSQGGRGSYNEQFF. DNA of the CDR3: TGCGCCAGCAGCCAAGGCGGGAGGGGCTCCTACAATGAGCAGTTCTTC.

The genes are TRBV6-5 and TRBJ1-4; D may be TRBD1 (6 bases). Germline V gene data show CDR1 as MNHEY and CDR2 as SVGAGI. V lost 2 bases and J 8 bases, leaving 6 bases between the germline ends. There are 12 residues in the CDR3. The CDR3 loop is CASSYDREKLFF. The CDR3 DNA sequence: TGTGCCAGCAGTTACGACAGGGAAAAACTGTTTTTT.

The chain links TRBV11-1 to TRBJ2-4, with D perhaps matching TRBD1 (5 bases). The V and J ends lost 5 bases and 1 base respectively, with 9 bases between them. The germline V gene has CDR1 SGHAT and CDR2 FQDESV (reference sequence). The CDR3 is 14 amino acids. CDR3 in DNA: TGTGCCAGCAGCCCTAGACAGGCCAAAAACATTCAGTACTTC. Residues: CASSPRQAKNIQYF.

CDR3 protein: CASSEGITEKLFF. CDR3 bases: TGTGCCAGTAGTGAGGGTATCACTGAAAAACTGTTTTTT. The chain employs TRBV19 and TRBJ1-4; D unresolved. CDR3 length equals 13 residues. Per germline, CDR1 LNHDA and CDR2 SQIVND (reference sequence). Trimming pared 5 bases from V and 7 bases from J, leaving 11 bases between.

This chain connects TRBV7-2 to TRBJ2-5; D unresolved. Trimming stripped 0 bases from V and 5 bases from J, with 13 bases between. In germline, CDR1 is SGHTA, CDR2 FQGNSA. The CDR3 totals 15 residues. The CDR3 region has the DNA TGTGCCAGCAGCTTAGCCACGGCGGATAGGGAGACCCAGTACTTC. This translates into CASSLATADRETQYF.

The V gene is TRBV2, the J gene TRBJ1-1, with 7 bases lining up with TRBD1. This CDR3 region has 15 residues. From germline, CDR1 is SNHLY and CDR2 FYNNEI. V was pared by 6 bases and J by 1 base, with 8 bases of the junction left unmatched. CDR3 sequence reads: CASREQGLGNTEAFF. DNA of the CDR3: TGTGCCAGCAGGGAACAGGGGTTGGGGAACACTGAAGCTTTCTTT.